Below are 7 T cell receptor beta chains sequenced from a single sample in a study of T cells in Graves' hyperthyroidism and ophthalmopathy. Amplified regions were TCR beta CDR3 sequences from RNA transcripts. The HTBI primer set was used in a first-round RT-PCR of the TCR CDR3. From the multiplex PCR reads, TCRdb called clonotypes with MiXCR, one entry per CDR3 protein. The sample records approximately 430,000 distinct CDR3 sequences, 14% to 15% being singletons. The material sequenced was blood. These receptors all stem from a man younger than 30 with Graves' ophthalmopathy.

In this sample, this clonotype turned up many times. This chain joins TRBV5-1 and TRBJ2-3; D ambiguous. The length of the CDR3 is 15 residues. The germline V gene encodes CDR1 SGHRS and CDR2 YFSETQ. V was trimmed by 5 bases and J by 0 bases, leaving 13 bases between them. The CDR3 DNA sequence: TGCGCCAGCAGGGAACAGAGCTCTAGCACAGATACGCAGTATTTT. Protein: CASREQSSSTDTQYF.

The CDR3 loop reads CASSLEEGRPYSGANVLTF. The CDR3 DNA reads TGTGCCAGCAGTTTGGAAGAGGGGCGCCCCTACTCTGGGGCCAACGTCCTGACTTTC. The chain carries TRBV12-3 or TRBV12-4 and TRBJ2-6; TRBD1 or TRBD2 may be the D gene (5 bases each). The CDR3 runs 19 residues. V lost 3 bases and J lost 0, with 18 bases in between.

This clonotype was seen a few times. This chain links TRBV30 with TRBJ2-5; D remains unclear. The CDR3 spans 11 residues. CDR1 and CDR2 from the germline V gene are GTSNPN and SVGIG (reference sequence). With 0 bases removed from V and 7 bases from J, the gap between germline ends came to 6 bases. CDR3 bases: TGTGCCTGGAGTGTTCGTGGGACCCAGTACTTC. Translating gives CAWSVRGTQYF.

The table lists this clonotype with a few counts. This chain uses TRBV5-6 with TRBJ2-1; no firm D call. V lost 1 base and J 0 bases, leaving 5 bases between the germline ends. The CDR3 contains 14 residues. The germline V gene encodes CDR1 SGHDT and CDR2 YYEEEE. The CDR3 loop is CASSLSTSYNEQFF. CDR3 DNA sequence: TGTGCCAGCAGCTTGTCTACCTCCTACAATGAGCAGTTCTTC.

This clonotype was seen many times. The V and J genes are TRBV7-9 and TRBJ2-1, with TRBD2 as a possible D gene (6 bases). This CDR3 is built from 15 residues. Germline V lookup: CDR1 SEHNR, CDR2 FQNEAQ (reference sequence). The V end lost 6 bases, the J end lost 4 bases, and 16 bases lay between the germline ends. CDR3 in DNA: TGTGCCAGCAGGAGTAGCGGAGGACCTTACAATGAGCAGTTCTTC. As protein: CASRSSGGPYNEQFF.

Written as DNA, the CDR3 is TGTGCCACCAGTGAGCACAGAACCTATGGCTACACCTTC. It translates to CATSEHRTYGYTF. The V call is TRBV24-1, the J call TRBJ1-2, with D uncertain. This CDR3 contains 13 residues. The germline CDR1 and CDR2 sequences are KGHDR and SFDVKD. Deletions cut 4 bases from V and 4 bases from J, with 9 bases between.

This clonotype has a count of ten or more. The chain recombines TRBV6-1 with TRBJ1-5; D is ambiguous. Germline V lookup: CDR1 MNHNS, CDR2 SASEGT. This CDR3 spans 12 amino acids. Trimming removed 4 bases from V and 7 bases from J, with 8 bases in between. The CDR3 spells CASSGGIQPQHF. The CDR3 DNA follows: TGTGCCAGCAGTGGGGGAATACAGCCCCAGCATTTT.